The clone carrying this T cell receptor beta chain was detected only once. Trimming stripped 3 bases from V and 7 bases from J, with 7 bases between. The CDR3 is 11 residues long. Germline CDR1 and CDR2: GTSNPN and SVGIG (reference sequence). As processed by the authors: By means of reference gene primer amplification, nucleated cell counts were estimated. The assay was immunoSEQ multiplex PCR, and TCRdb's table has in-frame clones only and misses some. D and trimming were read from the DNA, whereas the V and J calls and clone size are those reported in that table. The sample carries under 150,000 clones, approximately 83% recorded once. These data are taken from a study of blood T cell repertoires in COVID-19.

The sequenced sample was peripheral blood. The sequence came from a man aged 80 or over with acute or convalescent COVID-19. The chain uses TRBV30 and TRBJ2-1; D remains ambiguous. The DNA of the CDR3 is TGTGCCTGGAGCCCCGTTAATGAGCAGTTCTTC. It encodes CAWSPVNEQFF.